This T cell receptor beta chain was identified during a study of cytomegalovirus exposure and HLA in healthy donors. The PCR was carried out with 60 Vbeta primers and 13 Jbeta primers. Sequencing used immunoSEQ multiplex PCR; TCRdb keeps in-frame clones, though not all of them. This sample yields 150,000 to 200,000 clones, of which roughly 79% are seen a single time; roughly 3% belongs to the top ten. The CDR3 runs to 18 residues. The chain combines TRBV12-2 with TRBJ1-4; TRBD1, the table's D call, was not compared with the DNA. TRBV12-2 is annotated as a pseudogene. This clonotype was sampled from a male donor in good health and CMV-seronegative. What was sequenced was PBMCs. The CDR3 DNA sequence: TGTGCAAGTCGCTCGGGCCGGGACAGGGAGTCGGGTAATGAAAAACTGTTTTTT. As protein: CASRSGRDRESGNEKLFF.